The entry below describes one T cell receptor beta chain. Antigen specificity is unknown. Only in-frame clones appear in the TCRdb table, and some are missing; sequencing was by immunoSEQ multiplex PCR. The profile shows millions of clones, 85% to 95% of them singletons. CDR1 and CDR2 (germline): LNHDA, SQIVND (reference sequence). V lost 2 bases and J lost 3, with 10 bases in between. This CDR3 is 14 amino acids long. Adults of Caucasian background living in Nashville, Tennessee made up all donors. This specimen belongs to a study of shared clonotypes between healthy human individuals. Study conclusions and caveats: The study found about 5% of naive CD4 clonotypes shared across a few donors. The authors sampled blood alone, and tissue repertoires likely differ. Relative to their counterparts shared across all four donors, non-shared clonotypes exhibited diminished generation probabilities.

Input material: naive CD4+ T cells sorted from blood. Subset: CD45RA+ positively selected. The V and J genes are TRBV19 and TRBJ1-2; D uncertain. The receptor's source is a young man in good health. The chain's CDR3 is CASSIMAGDYGYTF. The CDR3 DNA is TGTGCCAGTAGTATAATGGCGGGTGACTATGGCTACACCTTC.